These T cell receptor beta chains were read from a single sample in a study of cytomegalovirus exposure and HLA in healthy donors. Measured with immunoSEQ multiplex PCR; TCRdb has only the in-frame clones, and not every one. Of 100,000 to 150,000 clones detected, around 85% appear once; the ten largest clones hold roughly 1.9%. The specimen was PBMCs. These receptors came from a woman aged 25 to 45 in good health and CMV-seronegative. The CDR3 runs from the conserved cysteine through the conserved F or W. Each record gives: clone size, D gene, V gene, CDR3 length, J gene, CDR3 protein, CDR3 DNA. The D gene is left open where the match is weak. The size field is filled for only some rows; it gives once, few, many or a size class.

.,.,TRBV5-5,14,TRBJ2-5,CASSWSNLAGQLDF,TGTGCCAGCAGCTGGAGTAACCTCGCGGGACAGCTGGACTTC
.,TRBD2,TRBV7-2,15,TRBJ2-7,CASSLASGGFYEQYF,TGTGCCAGCAGCTTAGCTAGCGGGGGTTTCTACGAGCAGTACTTC
once,TRBD2,TRBV9,16,TRBJ2-2,CASSAGLAGVAGELFF,TGTGCCAGCAGCGCCGGACTAGCGGGGGTGGCCGGGGAGCTGTTTTTT
.,TRBD2,TRBV2,12,TRBJ2-1,CATGGGNNEQFF,TGTGCCACCGGCGGGGGGAACAATGAGCAGTTCTTC
.,.,TRBV12-5,15,TRBJ2-7,CASGSAGRGSYEQYF,TGTGCTAGTGGCTCGGCGGGGAGAGGCTCCTACGAGCAGTACTTC
.,TRBD2,TRBV10-1,16,TRBJ2-1,CASSEQGLAGDNEQFF,TGCGCCAGCAGTGAGCAGGGACTAGCGGGGGACAATGAGCAGTTCTTC
.,.,TRBV19,21,TRBJ1-1,CASSRGWRDPGVGEKLSEAFF,TGTGCCAGTAGTCGTGGATGGAGGGATCCCGGGGTGGGGGAAAAACTCTCTGAAGCTTTCTTT
once,TRBD1,TRBV7-6,15,TRBJ2-5,CASSVGQGAGETQYF,TGTGCCAGCAGCGTTGGACAGGGGGCGGGAGAGACCCAGTACTTC
.,.,TRBV10-3,13,TRBJ1-1,CAISGGVGTEAFF,TGTGCCATCAGTGGGGGGGTTGGCACTGAAGCTTTCTTT
.,.,TRBV5-1,14,TRBJ2-7,CASSLRGPSYEQYF,TGCGCCAGCAGCTTGAGAGGTCCTTCCTACGAGCAGTACTTC
few,.,TRBV11-2,16,TRBJ2-5,CASSQEQVLTEETQYF,TGTGCCAGCAGCCAGGAACAGGTTTTAACAGAAGAGACCCAGTACTTC
few,TRBD1,TRBV27,16,TRBJ1-2,CASSLSSQGVNYGYTF,TGTGCCAGCAGTTTATCGTCCCAGGGGGTAAACTATGGCTACACCTTC
.,.,TRBV7-2,13,TRBJ1-2,CASSLEGNYGYTF,TGTGCCAGCAGCTTAGAGGGGAACTATGGCTACACCTTC
.,.,TRBV2,12,TRBJ2-7,CASTGDDYEQYF,TGTGCCAGCACAGGGGATGACTACGAGCAGTACTTC
few,TRBD2,TRBV18,15,TRBJ2-1,CASSPTSGGAYEQFF,TGTGCCAGCTCACCGACTAGCGGGGGGGCCTACGAGCAGTTCTTC
once,TRBD1,TRBV15,14,TRBJ2-3,CATTVGGLTDTQYF,TGTGCCACCACTGTAGGGGGCCTCACAGATACGCAGTATTTT
.,TRBD2,TRBV7-6,16,TRBJ2-2,CASSSWTSGNTGELFF,TGTGCCAGCAGCTCGTGGACTAGCGGGAACACCGGGGAGCTGTTTTTT
once,TRBD2,TRBV4-2,19,TRBJ2-7,CASSVVWTSGGSSSYEQYF,TGTGCCAGCAGCGTTGTTTGGACTAGCGGGGGGTCCAGCTCCTACGAGCAGTACTTC
.,.,TRBV19,13,TRBJ2-6,CASSGAGTPHLAF,TGTGCCAGTAGTGGAGCCGGGACACCACACTTGGCTTTC
few,.,TRBV14,13,TRBJ1-1,CASSGQRNTEAFF,TGTGCCAGCAGTGGACAGAGAAACACTGAAGCTTTCTTT
.,TRBD2,TRBV6-1,14,TRBJ2-7,CASQAGAQEGVQYF,TGTGCCAGCCAAGCGGGGGCCCAGGAAGGGGTGCAGTACTTC
.,.,TRBV2,15,TRBJ1-6,CASSDDSYYNSPLHF,TGTGCCAGCAGTGATGACAGCTACTATAATTCACCCCTCCACTTT
.,TRBD2,TRBV7-2,16,TRBJ2-5,CASSLAASGGQETQYF,TGTGCCAGCAGCTTAGCGGCTAGCGGGGGCCAAGAGACCCAGTACTTC
.,TRBD1,TRBV7-6,15,TRBJ1-4,CASSLAGTANEKLFF,TGTGCCAGCAGCTTAGCTGGGACAGCGAATGAAAAACTGTTTTTT
.,.,TRBV10-3,14,TRBJ2-3,CAISDPGVTDTQYF,TGTGCCATCAGTGACCCAGGGGTGACAGATACGCAGTATTTT
.,.,TRBV30,12,TRBJ1-2,CARHREGYGYTF,TGTGCCCGGCACAGGGAGGGCTATGGCTACACCTTC